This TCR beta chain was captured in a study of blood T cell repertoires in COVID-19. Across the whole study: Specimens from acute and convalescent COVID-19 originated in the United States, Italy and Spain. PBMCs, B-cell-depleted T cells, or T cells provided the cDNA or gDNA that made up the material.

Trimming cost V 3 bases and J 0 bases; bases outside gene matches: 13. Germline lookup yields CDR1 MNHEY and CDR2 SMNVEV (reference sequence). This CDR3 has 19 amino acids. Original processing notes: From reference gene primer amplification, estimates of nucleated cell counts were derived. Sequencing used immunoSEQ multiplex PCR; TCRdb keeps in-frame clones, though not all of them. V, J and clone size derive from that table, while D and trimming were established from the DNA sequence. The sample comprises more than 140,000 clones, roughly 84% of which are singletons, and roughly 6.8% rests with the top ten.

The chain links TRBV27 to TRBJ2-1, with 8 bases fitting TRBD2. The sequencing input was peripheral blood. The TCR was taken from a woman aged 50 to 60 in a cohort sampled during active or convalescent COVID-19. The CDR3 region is CASSLFFPGGGPSYNEQFF. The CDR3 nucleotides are TGTGCCAGCAGTTTGTTTTTCCCGGGGGGGGGCCCCTCCTACAATGAGCAGTTCTTC.